This TCR beta chain came from a study of shared clonotypes between healthy human individuals (dated by TCRdb to the early 2020s). In the study overall: Three men and a couple of women, aged 18 to 49 years, made up the cohort. For each donor, CD4 naive and CD4 memory were each run on three plates, CD8 naive on two plates, and CD8 memory on one plate. The study deeply sequenced blood TCR repertoires of five healthy adults to estimate repertoire size and the extent of clonotype sharing between individuals. Leukapheresis yielded between about 0.9 and 8.9 billion PBMCs per donor. To increase sequencing depth and limit assay-specific biases, TCR repertoire library preparation and sequencing were carried out by different laboratories using diverse techniques. On the study overall, not on this receptor specifically: When a handful of donors were compared, the shared fraction of clonotypes was roughly 4.8% for naive CD4, 3% to 4% for naive CD8, roughly 2.3% for memory CD4, and around 0.4% for memory CD8. Larger estimated clonotype richness was generally found for naive subsets than for memory subsets. Pairwise subsampling indicated that sequencing depth was expected to affect the degree of clonotype sharing among donors. Higher generation probabilities were observed for clonotypes shared by all four sorted-subset donors than for non-shared clonotypes. Because the study included a small number of donors, the genetic and exposure-history diversity represented was limited. Incomplete sequencing was indicated by rarefaction of sorted-subset datasets, despite the large sequencing depth. Only blood was sampled, and tissue TCR repertoires likely differ from those in blood.

Using the deep immunoSEQ assay, TCR CDR3 regions were amplified from genomic DNA by multiplex PCR. Extracted genomic DNA from each cell subset was distributed evenly across all wells of several immunoSEQ 96-well plates, and each plate was treated as a replicate. For sorted subsets, each replicate PCR was loaded with roughly 200 ng genomic DNA, equivalent to 25,000 to 35,000 T cell genomes. The purified libraries were quantified using a Qubit 3.0 fluorometer, sized with a Bioanalyzer 2100, and then quantified again using the KAPA Library Quantification kit. Each immunoSEQ 96-well plate was sequenced on its own single-read 150-cycle Illumina NextSeq 550 flow cell. The study's own analysis went as follows. Because the immunoSEQ output included only junctional sequences and no quality scores, the filtering could not be the same as the filtering used for full-length reads. To assign V/J genes and CDR3, sequences were annotated against IMGT germline references using PyIR, a Python wrapper for IgBLAST v1.9. Reads were removed for weak V/J assignments (E-value above 1e-6), missing CDR3, stop codons, out-of-frame junctions, or ambiguous translated residues. V3J clonotypes were defined as sequences sharing an identical inferred V gene, J gene, and CDR3 amino acid sequence. To compute the percentage overlap between repertoires, the number of shared unique clonotypes was divided by the size of the smaller repertoire. RTK rarefaction, the Chao1 estimator, and Recon v2.1 estimates of unobserved clonotypes were used to assess repertoire richness. For all TCRbeta clonotypes obtained by the gDNA method from four donors, generation probabilities were computed with OLGA. TCRdb stores this immuneACCESS table with in-frame sequences only. Part of the clones is absent; in the studies checked, under half of the shortfall reflects unresolved V genes, and no reason is known for the rest. V, J and clone size are taken as reported in that table, and D and trimming were inferred from the DNA itself. The sample table holds over a million clones, of which approximately 80% were seen once. Under 0.65% of the sample rests with the top ten.

Donors were healthy HIV-negative adults with no recently reported acute infections or vaccinations. Every donor was a Caucasian adult residing in Nashville, Tennessee, USA. Magnetic negative selection was used to enrich CD4+ T cells, after which naive cells were positively selected on CD45RA and the negative fraction became the memory subset. Blood was obtained by leukapheresis, after which PBMCs were separated by Ficoll-Histopaque density gradient centrifugation and cryopreserved in liquid nitrogen vapor phase. Purity and quantity of every magnetically sorted T cell population were checked by analytical flow cytometry. From each sorted fraction, genomic DNA was isolated and quantified by UV absorbance on a Nanodrop 2000c. This clone was seen only once. Its antigen is currently not known. Per-nucleotide qualities are absent, and no much larger clonotype sits a single base away. V sheds 1 base and J sheds 8 bases, leaving 17 bases between their ends. The CDR3, cysteine through phenylalanine, is 15 amino acids long. Here the CDR3 DNA is all that survives: 45 bases in frame from base 1. The germline V gene specifies MDHEN as CDR1 and SYDVKM as CDR2.

This sequence uses TRBV28 and TRBJ1-2; the D gene is possibly TRBD1, with 6 bases matching. This receptor was taken from a man younger than 30 in good health. Some clones in this sample may be carry-over from other donors' samples. The sample comprised memory CD4+ T cells from PBMCs. Explained via the paper, the cell subset or site label denotes: CD45RA-negative fraction. The CDR3 corresponds to CASSLFSRGAGGYTF. The DNA sequence is TGTGCCAGCAGTTTATTTAGTCGGGGGGCTGGCGGCTACACCTTC.